This T cell receptor (beta chain) is drawn from a study of cytomegalovirus exposure and HLA in healthy donors. Germline V gene data show CDR1 as SGHRS and CDR2 as YFSETQ. The trim removed 4 bases at V and 0 bases at J, leaving 6 bases unmatched. This CDR3 is built from 15 residues. Primers included in the PCR were 60 Vbeta and 13 Jbeta primers. The data were produced by immunoSEQ multiplex PCR, yet TCRdb's version contains in-frame clones alone and is incomplete. The top ten clones hold about 22% of a sample with about 80,000 clones, roughly 80% of them seen once. This TCR came from a woman in her thirties or forties in good health and CMV-seropositive. The genes are TRBV5-1 and TRBJ2-7, with 8 bases aligning to TRBD1. Sequences were obtained from PBMCs. The CDR3 spells CASSRQQGVSYEQYF. In nucleotides, the CDR3 is TGCGCCAGCAGCAGACAACAGGGGGTCTCCTACGAGCAGTACTTC.